The present T cell receptor beta chain was sequenced within a study of response to subunit inactivated influenza vaccine. Between the trimmed V and J ends, which lost 3 bases and 4 bases, there was a span of 15 bases. Germline CDR1 and CDR2: SQVTM and ANQGSEA. The CDR3 is made up of 14 amino acids. TCRdb fed the RT-PCR reads into MiXCR, producing one record per CDR3 protein. The sample carries hundreds of thousands of distinct CDR3 sequences, 11% recorded once. The same data also contributed to another study, on T cells expressing NK-cell markers. From that paper: TCR beta cDNA was generated via 5'RACE template switching incorporating UMIs. Repertoire data for TCR beta were derived from sorted T cells (CD3+CD56+NKG2C+, CD3+CD56+NKG2C- and CD3+CD56-NKG2C+). The CD3+CD56-NKG2C+ fraction of a handful of donors was likewise dominated by these clonotypes.

Sequencing used PBMCs from blood, obtained on the day of vaccination. V is TRBV29-1 and J is TRBJ1-1, with D possibly being TRBD1 (5 bases). The sequence was collected from a middle-aged man who received an inactivated influenza vaccine. The CDR3 DNA follows: TGCAGCGTTGATGTTCGAACGGGGGGCACTGAAGCTTTCTTT. This translates into CSVDVRTGGTEAFF.